In its sample, the clone carrying this TCR beta chain was seen once. Its specificity is not known. This specimen comes from a study of cytomegalovirus exposure and HLA in healthy donors. Study-level points and caveats: Clusters of TCRs from the first cohort tended to co-occur in the 90 to 150 validation repertoires (as a later analysis found). Many donors shared some public TCRs, even though most TCR sequences were rare.

Only in-frame clones appear in the TCRdb table, and some are missing; sequencing was by immunoSEQ multiplex PCR. This table has about 350,000 clones, roughly 90% appearing once. Separation from the approximately 660-subject first cohort characterized the roughly 120-subject validation cohort, to which the donors belonged. CDR3 length equals 13 residues. Trimming at V came to 9 bases and at J to 4 bases, leaving 5 bases not matched to a gene. The source material was PBMCs. This receptor was obtained from a woman in her 30s in good health and CMV-seropositive. This sequence joins TRBV6-7 and TRBJ2-3, with 9 bases lining up with TRBD2. TRBV6-7 is treated as an ORF (open reading frame) with a function not yet certain. The CDR3 sequence is CASRQRGADTQYF. In DNA, the CDR3 is TGTGCCAGTCGTCAGCGGGGGGCAGATACGCAGTATTTT.